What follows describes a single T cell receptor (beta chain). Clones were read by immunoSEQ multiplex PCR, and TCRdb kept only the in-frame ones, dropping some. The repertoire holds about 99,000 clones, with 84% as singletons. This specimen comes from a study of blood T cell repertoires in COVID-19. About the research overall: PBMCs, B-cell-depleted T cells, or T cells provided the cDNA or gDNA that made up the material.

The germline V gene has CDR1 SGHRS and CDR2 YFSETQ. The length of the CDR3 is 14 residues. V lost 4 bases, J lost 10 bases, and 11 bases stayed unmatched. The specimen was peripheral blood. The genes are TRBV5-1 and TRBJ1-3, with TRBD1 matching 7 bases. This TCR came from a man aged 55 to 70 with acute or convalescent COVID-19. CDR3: CASSTSGTEGTIYF. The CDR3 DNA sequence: TGCGCCAGCAGCACCTCCGGGACAGAAGGGACCATATATTTT.